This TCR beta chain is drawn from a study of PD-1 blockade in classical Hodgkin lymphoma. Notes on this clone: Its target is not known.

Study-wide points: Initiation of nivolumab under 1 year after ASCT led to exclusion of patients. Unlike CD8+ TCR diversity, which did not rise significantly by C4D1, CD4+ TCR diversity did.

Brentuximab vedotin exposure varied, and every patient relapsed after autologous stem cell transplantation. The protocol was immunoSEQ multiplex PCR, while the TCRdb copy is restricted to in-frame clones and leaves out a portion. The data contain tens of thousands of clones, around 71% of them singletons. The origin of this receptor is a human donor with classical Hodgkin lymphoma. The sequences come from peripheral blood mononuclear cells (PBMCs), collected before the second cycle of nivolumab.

CDR3 amino acids: CASSLDRGMGPDTQYF. DNA of the CDR3: TGTGCCAGCAGCCTCGACAGGGGAATGGGCCCAGATACGCAGTATTTT. The gene calls are TRBV11-3 and TRBJ2-3, with 8 bases lining up with TRBD1. V lost 5 bases, J lost 4 bases, and 11 bases stayed unmatched. The CDR3 consists of 16 residues. Germline-derived CDR1 and CDR2 are SGHNT and YENEEA.